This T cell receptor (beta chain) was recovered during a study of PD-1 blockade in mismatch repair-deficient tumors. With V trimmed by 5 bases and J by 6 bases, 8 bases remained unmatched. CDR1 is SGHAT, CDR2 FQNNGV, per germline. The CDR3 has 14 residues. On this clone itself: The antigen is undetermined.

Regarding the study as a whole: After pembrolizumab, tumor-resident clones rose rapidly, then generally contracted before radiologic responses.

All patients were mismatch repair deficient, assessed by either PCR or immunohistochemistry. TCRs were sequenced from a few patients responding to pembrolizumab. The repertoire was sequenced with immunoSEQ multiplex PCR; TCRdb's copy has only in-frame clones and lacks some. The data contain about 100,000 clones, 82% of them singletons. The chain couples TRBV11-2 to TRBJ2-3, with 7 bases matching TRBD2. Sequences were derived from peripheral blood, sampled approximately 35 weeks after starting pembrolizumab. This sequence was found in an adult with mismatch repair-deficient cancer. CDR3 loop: CASSPGLGFDTQYF. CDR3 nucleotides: TGTGCCAGCAGCCCAGGACTAGGATTCGATACGCAGTATTTT.